The 9 T cell receptor beta chains reported below all come from one sample, sequenced in a study of spatial heterogeneity in lung cancer. TCRdb re-analysed the 5' RACE reads in MiXCR, keeping a single row per CDR3 protein. The sample shows roughly 1,000 distinct CDR3 sequences, 35% to 45% of them seen only once. Time point specified: blood at routine non-recurrence follow-up after resection. Sequencing was performed on PBMCs, taken at follow-up. All receptors come from a female donor with early-stage non-small cell lung cancer.

Comments on this clonotype: This beta chain was picked up by a library intended for alpha chains and is off target, so its count carries little meaning. The chain has TRBV7-2 and TRBJ2-1; D is unresolved. Germline CDR1 is SGHTA and CDR2 is FQGNSA. This CDR3 comprises 13 residues. V lost 3 bases and J lost 5, with 8 bases in between. The CDR3 reads CASSFFGHNEQFF. CDR3 in DNA: TGTGCCAGCAGCTTCTTCGGTCACAATGAGCAGTTCTTC.

Notes on this clonotype: The library was designed around alpha chains, so this beta chain is a stray read whose abundance carries little weight. The chain combines TRBV5-8 with TRBJ2-1, with D uncertain. Trimming left V 2 bases short and J 0 bases short, with 9 bases between. The CDR3 covers 15 residues. Germline-derived CDR1 and CDR2 are SGHTS and YDEGEE. The CDR3 DNA follows: TGTGCCAGCAGCTTTGTTGGCGTCTCCTACAATGAGCAGTTCTTC. It encodes CASSFVGVSYNEQFF.

Points on this clonotype: The library was built for alpha chains, so this beta chain is an off-target read and its size means little. The gene calls are TRBV11-2 and TRBJ2-1; tentative D call: TRBD2 (6 bases). CDR3 length: 13 amino acids. V was shortened by 5 bases and J by 11 bases, with 16 bases between the two germline ends. CDR1 and CDR2 (germline): SGHAT, FQNNGV. Here the CDR3 DNA reads TGTGCCAGCAGCGCAGCGGGCTCCTCAAAGCAGTTCTTC. Protein product: CASSAAGSSKQFF.

This clonotype has more than one count but fewer than ten. This beta chain is a stray sequence in a library constructed for alpha chains; its clone size is not meaningful. V usage is TRBV7-3 and J usage is TRBJ1-1, with TRBD1 matching 10 bases. CDR1 SGHTA and CDR2 FQGTGA come from the germline V gene. The CDR3 sequence is 17 residues long. Losses at the gene ends were 5 bases for V and 5 bases for J; bases not matched to a gene: 14. Written as DNA, the CDR3 is TGTGCCAGCAGCCGCGCTTCACTGACAGGGGGCGAAACTGAAGCTTTCTTT. It specifies CASSRASLTGGETEAFF.

This clonotype was picked up a small number of times. This beta chain is an off-target read within a library intended for alpha chains, so its frequency means little. The V call is TRBV7-9, the J call TRBJ2-1, with no clear D. V gave up 1 base and J gave up 5 bases, with 6 bases separating them. Germline V gene lookup returns CDR1 SEHNR and CDR2 FQNEAQ (reference sequence). This CDR3 is 13 amino acids long. The CDR3 region has the DNA TGTGCCAGCAGCTTAGTAGGGAACAATGAGCAGTTCTTC. The encoded protein is CASSLVGNNEQFF.

This clonotype was counted only a few times. This beta chain lies outside the target of a library built for alpha chains; its clone size means little. This chain links TRBV2 with TRBJ2-1; either TRBD1 or TRBD2 may supply D (6 bases each). The CDR3 is 15 amino acids. CDR1 is SNHLY, CDR2 FYNNEI, per germline. Between the trimmed V and J ends, which lost 8 bases and 6 bases, there was a span of 20 bases. The CDR3 spells CASHTGTVPINEQFF. In nucleotides, the CDR3 is TGTGCCAGCCACACAGGGACTGTACCTATCAATGAGCAGTTCTTC. The full variable domain, rest sourced from reference TRBV2 and TRBJ2-1, is EPEVTQTPSHQVTQMGQEVILRCVPISNHLYFYWYRQILGQKVEFLVSFYNNEISEKSEIFDDQFSVERPDGSNFTLKIRSTKLEDSAMYFCASHTGTVPINEQFFGPGTRLTVL.

This clonotype has only a few counts. This beta chain is an off-target read within a library intended for alpha chains, so its frequency means little. The chain links TRBV6-2 or TRBV6-3 to TRBJ2-1; possibly TRBD1 for D (6 bases). The V end was cut by 3 bases, the J end by 8 bases, with 26 bases between. This CDR3 comprises 18 residues. Looked up from germline, CDR1 is MNHEY and CDR2 is SVGEGT. CDR3 nucleotides: TGTGCCAGCAGTTATGGCCCTCTGACGGGACATCCTTCGGATGAGCAGTTCTTC. It encodes CASSYGPLTGHPSDEQFF.

A few counts support this clonotype. This beta chain turned up in a library designed for alpha chains; as an off-target read, its abundance says little. The genes are TRBV4-3 and TRBJ2-3; 7 nucleotides align to TRBD2. Trimming cost V 6 bases and J 5 bases; bases outside gene matches: 20. Germline-derived CDR1 and CDR2 are LGHNA and YSLEER. The CDR3 is 18 residues long. The CDR3 DNA sequence: TGCGCCAGCAGTTCTACGGGTGCGGGAGCGGGACTCCGAGATACGCAGTATTTT. Translation gives CASSSTGAGAGLRDTQYF.

This clonotype was detected only a few times. This beta chain appears as a stray read in a library generated for alpha chains; its size is not informative. This rearrangement joins TRBV5-1 to TRBJ2-1, with unresolved D. V was pared by 0 bases and J by 8 bases, with 15 bases between. The CDR3 is 15 residues long. Germline V lookup: CDR1 SGHRS, CDR2 YFSETQ. The CDR3 region is CASSLELGFLDEQFF. The CDR3 DNA is TGCGCCAGCAGCTTGGAACTGGGGTTTTTGGATGAGCAGTTCTTC.